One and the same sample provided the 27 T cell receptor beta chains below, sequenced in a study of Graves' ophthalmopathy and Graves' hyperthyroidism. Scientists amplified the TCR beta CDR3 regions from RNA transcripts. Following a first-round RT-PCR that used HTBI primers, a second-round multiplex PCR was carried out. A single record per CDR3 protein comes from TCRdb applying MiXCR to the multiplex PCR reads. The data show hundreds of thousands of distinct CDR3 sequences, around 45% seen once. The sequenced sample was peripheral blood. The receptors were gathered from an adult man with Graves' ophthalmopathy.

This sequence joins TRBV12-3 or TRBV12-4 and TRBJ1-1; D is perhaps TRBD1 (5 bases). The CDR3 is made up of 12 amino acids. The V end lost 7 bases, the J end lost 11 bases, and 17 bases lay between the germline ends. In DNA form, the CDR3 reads TGTGCCAGCACCGGCGATGGCCAGGGTGCTTTCTTT. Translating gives CASTGDGQGAFF.

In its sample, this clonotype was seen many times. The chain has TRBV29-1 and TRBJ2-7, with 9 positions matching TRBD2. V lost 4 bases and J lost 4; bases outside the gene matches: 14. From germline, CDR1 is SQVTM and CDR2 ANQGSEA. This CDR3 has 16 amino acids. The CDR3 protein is CSVVGLAGPSGYEQYF. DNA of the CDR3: TGCAGCGTTGTCGGTCTAGCGGGGCCCTCGGGTTACGAGCAGTACTTC.

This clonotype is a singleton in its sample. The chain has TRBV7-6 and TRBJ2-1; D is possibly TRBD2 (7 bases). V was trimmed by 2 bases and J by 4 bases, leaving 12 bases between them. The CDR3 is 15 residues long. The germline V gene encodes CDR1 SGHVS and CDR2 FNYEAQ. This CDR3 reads CASSLLGGPYNEQFF. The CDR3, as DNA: TGTGCCAGCAGCTTATTGGGGGGGCCTTACAATGAGCAGTTCTTC.

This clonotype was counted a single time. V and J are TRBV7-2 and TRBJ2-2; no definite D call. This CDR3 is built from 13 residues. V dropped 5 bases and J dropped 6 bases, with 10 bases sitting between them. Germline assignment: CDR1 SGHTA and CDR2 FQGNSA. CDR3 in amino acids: CASSPLMAGELFF. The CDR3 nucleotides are TGTGCCAGCAGCCCCTTAATGGCCGGGGAGCTGTTTTTT.

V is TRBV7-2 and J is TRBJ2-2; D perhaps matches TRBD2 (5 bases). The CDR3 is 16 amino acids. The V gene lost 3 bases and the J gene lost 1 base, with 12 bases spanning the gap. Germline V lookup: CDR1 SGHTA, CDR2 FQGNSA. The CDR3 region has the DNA TGTGCCAGCAGCTTGGAGGCGGGCCGGAACACCGGGGAGCTGTTTTTT. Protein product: CASSLEAGRNTGELFF.

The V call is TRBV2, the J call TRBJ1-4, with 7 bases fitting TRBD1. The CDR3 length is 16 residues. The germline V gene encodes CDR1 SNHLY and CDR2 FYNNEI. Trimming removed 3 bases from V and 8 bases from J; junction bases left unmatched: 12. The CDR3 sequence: CASSDHRDRPEEKLFF. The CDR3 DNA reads TGTGCCAGCAGTGACCATAGGGACAGACCTGAAGAAAAACTGTTTTTT. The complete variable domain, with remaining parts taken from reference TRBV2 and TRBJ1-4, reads EPEVTQTPSHQVTQMGQEVILRCVPISNHLYFYWYRQILGQKVEFLVSFYNNEISEKSEIFDDQFSVERPDGSNFTLKIRSTKLEDSAMYFCASSDHRDRPEEKLFFGSGTQLSVL.

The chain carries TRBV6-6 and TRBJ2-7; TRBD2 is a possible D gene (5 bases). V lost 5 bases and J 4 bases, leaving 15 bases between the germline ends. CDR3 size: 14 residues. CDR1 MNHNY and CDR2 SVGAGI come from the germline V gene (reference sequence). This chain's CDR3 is CASSETPRGYEQYF. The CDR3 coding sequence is TGTGCCAGCAGTGAAACCCCACGGGGTTACGAGCAGTACTTC.

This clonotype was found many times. CDR3 amino acids: CASSLSGGDGYTF. CDR3 in DNA: TGTGCCAGCAGCTTATCAGGGGGAGATGGCTACACCTTC. The genes are TRBV7-3 and TRBJ1-2; 7 bases are shared with TRBD1. Germline trimming cut 2 bases from V and 6 bases from J; bases unmatched to any gene: 3. The length of the CDR3 is 13 residues. CDR1 and CDR2 from the germline V gene are SGHTA and FQGTGA. Using reference TRBV7-3 and TRBJ1-2 for the parts outside the CDR3, the full variable domain is GAGVSQTPSNKVTEKGKYVELRCDPISGHTALYWYRQSLGQGPEFLIYFQGTGAADDSGLPNDRFFAVRPEGSVSTLKIQRTERGDSAVYLCASSLSGGDGYTFGSGTRLTVV.

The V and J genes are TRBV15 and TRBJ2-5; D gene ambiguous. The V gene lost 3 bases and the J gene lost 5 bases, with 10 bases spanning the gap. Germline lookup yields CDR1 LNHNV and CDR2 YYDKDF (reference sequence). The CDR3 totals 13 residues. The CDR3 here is CATSRVVSETQYF. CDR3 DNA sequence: TGTGCCACCAGCAGGGTAGTGAGTGAGACCCAGTACTTC.

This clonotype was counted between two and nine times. CDR3 residues: CASSYTDIYGYTF. The CDR3 coding sequence is TGTGCCAGCAGTTACACGGATATTTATGGCTACACCTTC. The chain links TRBV6-5 to TRBJ1-2; D is unresolved. The V end lost 2 bases, the J end lost 5 bases, and 9 bases lay between the germline ends. CDR1 MNHEY and CDR2 SVGAGI come from the germline V gene. CDR3 length: 13 residues.

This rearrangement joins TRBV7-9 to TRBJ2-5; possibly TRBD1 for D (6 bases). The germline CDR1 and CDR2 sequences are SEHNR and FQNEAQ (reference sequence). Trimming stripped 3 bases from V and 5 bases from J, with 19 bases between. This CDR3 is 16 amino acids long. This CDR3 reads CASSFWTARPGETQYF. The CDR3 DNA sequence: TGTGCCAGCAGCTTCTGGACAGCACGACCCGGGGAGACCCAGTACTTC.

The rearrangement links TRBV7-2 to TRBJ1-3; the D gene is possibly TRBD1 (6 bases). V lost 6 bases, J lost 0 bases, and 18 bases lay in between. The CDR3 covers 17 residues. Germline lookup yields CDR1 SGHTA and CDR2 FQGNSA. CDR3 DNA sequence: TGTGCCAGCAGAACCTTCCCAGGGGCGTACTCTGGAAACACCATATATTTT. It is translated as CASRTFPGAYSGNTIYF.

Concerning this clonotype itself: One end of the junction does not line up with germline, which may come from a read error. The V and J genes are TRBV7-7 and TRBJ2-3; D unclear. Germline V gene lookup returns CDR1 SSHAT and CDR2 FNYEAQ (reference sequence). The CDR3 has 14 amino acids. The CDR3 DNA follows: TGTGCTAGCAGCTTAACCCGCATTGCAGATACGCAGTATTTT. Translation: CASSLTRIADTQYF.

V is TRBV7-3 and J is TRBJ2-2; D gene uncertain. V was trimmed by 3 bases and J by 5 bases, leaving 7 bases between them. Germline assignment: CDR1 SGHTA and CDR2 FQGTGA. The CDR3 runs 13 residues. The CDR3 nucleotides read TGTGCCAGCAGCTTTGACGGGACCGGGGAGCTGTTTTTT. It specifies CASSFDGTGELFF. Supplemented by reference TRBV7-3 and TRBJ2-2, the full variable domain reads GAGVSQTPSNKVTEKGKYVELRCDPISGHTALYWYRQSLGQGPEFLIYFQGTGAADDSGLPNDRFFAVRPEGSVSTLKIQRTERGDSAVYLCASSFDGTGELFFGEGSRLTVL.

DNA for the CDR3: TGTGCCAGCACCGCGCTGGGACAAGCGGGAGTACGTCGCTACGAGCAGTACTTC. Translated: CASTALGQAGVRRYEQYF. The chain recombines TRBV2 with TRBJ2-7; 8 positions match TRBD2. Germline CDR1 reads SNHLY; CDR2 reads FYNNEI. Trimming removed 7 bases from V and 3 bases from J; junction bases left unmatched: 20. The CDR3 is made up of 18 amino acids.

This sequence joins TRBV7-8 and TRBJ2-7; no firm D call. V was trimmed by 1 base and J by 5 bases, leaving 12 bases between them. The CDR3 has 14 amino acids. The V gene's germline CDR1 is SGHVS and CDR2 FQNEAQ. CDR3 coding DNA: TGTGCCAGCAGCTTAGAAGCAAGTCTCGACGAGCAGTACTTC. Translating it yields CASSLEASLDEQYF.

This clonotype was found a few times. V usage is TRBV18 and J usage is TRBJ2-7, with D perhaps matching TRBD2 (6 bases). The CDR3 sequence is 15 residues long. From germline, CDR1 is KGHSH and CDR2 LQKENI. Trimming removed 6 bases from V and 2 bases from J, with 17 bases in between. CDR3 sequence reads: CASSPVSGSPYEQYF. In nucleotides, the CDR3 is TGTGCCAGCTCTCCAGTTAGCGGCTCCCCCTACGAGCAGTACTTC.

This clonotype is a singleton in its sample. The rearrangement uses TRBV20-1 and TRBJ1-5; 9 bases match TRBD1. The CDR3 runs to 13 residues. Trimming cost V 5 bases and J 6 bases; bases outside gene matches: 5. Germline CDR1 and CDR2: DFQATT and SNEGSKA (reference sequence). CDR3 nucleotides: TGCAGTGCTCCCCAGACAGGGGGTCAGCCCCAGCATTTT. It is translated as CSAPQTGGQPQHF.

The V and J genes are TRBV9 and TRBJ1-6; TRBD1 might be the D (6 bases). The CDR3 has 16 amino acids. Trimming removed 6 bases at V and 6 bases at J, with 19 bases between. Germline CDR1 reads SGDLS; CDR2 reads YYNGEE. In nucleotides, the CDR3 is TGTGCCAGCATTTCCCTCTTCGAGGGGGGTAATTCACCCCTCCACTTT. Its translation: CASISLFEGGNSPLHF.

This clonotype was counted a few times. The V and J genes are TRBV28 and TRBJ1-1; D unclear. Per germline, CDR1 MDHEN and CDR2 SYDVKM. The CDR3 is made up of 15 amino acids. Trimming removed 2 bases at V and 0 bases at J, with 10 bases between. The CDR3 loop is CASSLGPNVNTEAFF. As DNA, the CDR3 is TGTGCCAGCAGTTTAGGGCCGAACGTGAACACTGAAGCTTTCTTT.

CDR3 sequence reads: CASSPGQGGTGELFF. The CDR3 bases are TGTGCCAGCAGCCCTGGACAGGGAGGGACCGGGGAGCTGTTTTTT. This rearrangement joins TRBV5-5 to TRBJ2-2; possible D gene TRBD1, 8 bases. The V end lost 4 bases, the J end lost 5 bases, and 15 bases lay between the germline ends. The CDR3 runs to 15 residues. The V gene's germline CDR1 is SGHKS and CDR2 YYEKEE (reference sequence).

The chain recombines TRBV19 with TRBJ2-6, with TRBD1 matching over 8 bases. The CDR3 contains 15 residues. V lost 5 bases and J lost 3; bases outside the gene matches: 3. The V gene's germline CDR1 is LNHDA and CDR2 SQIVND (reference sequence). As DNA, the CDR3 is TGTGCCAGTAGTCTGGGGACAGGTGGGGCCAACGTCCTGACTTTC. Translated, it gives CASSLGTGGANVLTF.

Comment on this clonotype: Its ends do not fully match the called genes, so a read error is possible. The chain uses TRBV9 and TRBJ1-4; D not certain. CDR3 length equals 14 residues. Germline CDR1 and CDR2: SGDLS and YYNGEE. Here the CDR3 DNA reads TGCGCCAGCAGCCCCGGCGAGGGCTGGGAAAAACTGTTTTTT. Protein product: CASSPGEGWEKLFF.

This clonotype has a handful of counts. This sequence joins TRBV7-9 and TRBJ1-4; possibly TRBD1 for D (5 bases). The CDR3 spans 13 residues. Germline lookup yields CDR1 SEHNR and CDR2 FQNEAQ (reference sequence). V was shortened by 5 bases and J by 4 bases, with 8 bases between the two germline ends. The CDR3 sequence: CASSIRVNEKLFF. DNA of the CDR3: TGTGCCAGCAGCATCAGGGTTAATGAAAAACTGTTTTTT.

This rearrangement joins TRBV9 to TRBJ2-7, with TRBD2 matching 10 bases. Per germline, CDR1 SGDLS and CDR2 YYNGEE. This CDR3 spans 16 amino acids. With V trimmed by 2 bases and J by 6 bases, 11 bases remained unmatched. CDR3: CASSVGAGGGPSEQYF. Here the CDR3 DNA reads TGTGCCAGCAGCGTTGGAGCGGGGGGGGGGCCCTCCGAGCAGTACTTC.

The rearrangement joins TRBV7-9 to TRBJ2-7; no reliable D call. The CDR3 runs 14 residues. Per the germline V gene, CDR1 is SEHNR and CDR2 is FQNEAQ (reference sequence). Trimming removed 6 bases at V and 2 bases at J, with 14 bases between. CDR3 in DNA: TGTGCCAGCAGTTTACCCCGGGCCCCCTACGAGCAGTACTTC. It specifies CASSLPRAPYEQYF.

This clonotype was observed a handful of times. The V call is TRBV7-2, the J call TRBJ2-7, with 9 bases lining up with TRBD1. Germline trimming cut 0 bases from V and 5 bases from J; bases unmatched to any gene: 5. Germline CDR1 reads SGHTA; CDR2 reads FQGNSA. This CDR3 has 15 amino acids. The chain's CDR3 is CASSLAGTGTDEQYF. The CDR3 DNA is TGTGCCAGCAGCTTAGCCGGGACAGGGACGGACGAGCAGTACTTC. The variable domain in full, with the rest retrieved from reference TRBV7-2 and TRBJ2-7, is GAGVSQSPSNKVTEKGKDVELRCDPISGHTALYWYRQSLGQGLEFLIYFQGNSAPDKSGLPSDRFSAERTGGSVSTLTIQRTQQEDSAVYLCASSLAGTGTDEQYFGPGTRLTVT.